Sequencing of this TCR beta chain was carried out in a study of tumor and adjacent non-tumor tissue in lung cancer. Across the study: Aged about 30 to 76 years, patients included 10 men and about 5 women with stage I to III disease. On average, productive TCRbeta reads reached about 4.17 million per sample. General observations from the study: TCR diversity was significantly greater in tumor than normal lung tissue.

This CDR3 is built from 17 residues. Germline assignment: CDR1 SGHAT and CDR2 FQNNGV. Comment on this clonotype: Its antigen is not known. Sequence at one end of the junction differs from germline and may be a read error.

Three rounds of nested PCR, following a modified ARM-PCR protocol, produced the TCRbeta library. TCRdb reprocessed the multiplex PCR reads via MiXCR and lists one record per CDR3 protein. Of more than 85,000 distinct CDR3 sequences listed, roughly 80% are singletons. RNA was extracted from bulk tissue without any cell sorting. The clonotype was recovered from a woman aged 60 to 75 with non-small cell lung cancer. Sequences were obtained from lung tumor tissue. V gene TRBV11-2 combines with J gene TRBJ2-1; 12 bases line up with TRBD2. CDR3 bases: TGTGCCAGCAGTCCCCCCCAACTAGCGGGGGGTCTCAATGAGCAGCTCTTC. The encoded protein is CASSPPQLAGGLNEQLF.